One and the same sample provided the 6 T cell receptor beta chains below, sequenced in a study of blood T cells in healthy people across ages. The use of a sample-barcoded 5' primer and a J-beta primer mix characterized a second PCR of about 7 to 12 cycles. TCRdb re-analysed the 5' RACE reads in MiXCR, keeping a single row per CDR3 protein. The sample carries roughly 680,000 distinct CDR3 sequences, around half recorded once. The specimen sequenced was blood. The origin of the receptors is a woman aged 55-75 years in good health.

In this sample, this clonotype turned up many times. The chain recombines TRBV20-1 with TRBJ2-7; D remains ambiguous. Germline loops: CDR1 DFQATT, CDR2 SNEGSKA (reference sequence). The CDR3 is made up of 13 amino acids. Trimming pared 6 bases from V and 1 base from J, leaving 13 bases between. CDR3 coding DNA: TGCAGTGCCCCAGTAGGATATTCCTACGAGCAGTACTTC. Translating it yields CSAPVGYSYEQYF.

This clonotype has just a few counts. J is TRBJ1-1 and V is TRBV7-9; no reliable D call. Germline CDR1 reads SEHNR; CDR2 reads FQNEAQ (reference sequence). The germline V and J ends were trimmed by 2 bases and 10 bases, with 11 bases remaining between them. The CDR3 spans 12 residues. The CDR3 region is CASSLLGMGAFF. In DNA, the CDR3 is TGTGCCAGCAGCTTATTGGGGATGGGAGCTTTCTTT.

The chain recombines TRBV11-2 with TRBJ2-4, with D possibly being TRBD2 (5 bases). The CDR3 has 14 residues. The V end was cut by 4 bases, the J end by 4 bases, with 11 bases between. Looked up from germline, CDR1 is SGHAT and CDR2 is FQNNGV. The CDR3 DNA reads as TGTGCCAGCAGCTCCGGTGGGAGAAAAAACATTCAGTACTTC. The encoded protein is CASSSGGRKNIQYF.

In this sample, this clonotype turned up a few times. CDR3 nucleotides: TGTGCCATCAGTTCGCAGGGGGGACAAGACGAGACAGATACGCAGTATTTT. Encoded protein: CAISSQGGQDETDTQYF. V and J are TRBV10-3 and TRBJ2-3, with D possibly TRBD1 on 7 matching bases. Germline V gene sequence: CDR1 ENHRY, CDR2 SYGVKD. The CDR3 covers 17 residues. V gave up 5 bases and J gave up 3 bases, with 21 bases separating them.

This clonotype was found a few times. The chain employs TRBV28 and TRBJ2-6; D is unclear. The ends were cut back, 2 bases at V and 3 bases at J, with 2 bases in the middle. The CDR3 has 13 amino acids. Germline V CDR1 and CDR2: MDHEN, SYDVKM. CDR3 sequence (DNA): TGTGCCAGCAGTTTAATTGGGGCCAACGTCCTGACTTTC. Its protein is CASSLIGANVLTF.

This clonotype was detected a few times. This chain connects TRBV7-2 to TRBJ2-1; 8 bases line up with TRBD1. The CDR3 loop spans 14 amino acids. Germline CDR1 SGHTA, CDR2 FQGNSA. Trimming at V came to 5 bases and at J to 8 bases, leaving 8 bases not matched to a gene. CDR3 nucleotide sequence: TGTGCCAGCAGCCCCCAGACAGGGGACGATGAGCAGTTCTTC. It encodes CASSPQTGDDEQFF. Full variable domain (outside the CDR3, taken from reference TRBV7-2 and TRBJ2-1): GAGVSQSPSNKVTEKGKDVELRCDPISGHTALYWYRQSLGQGLEFLIYFQGNSAPDKSGLPSDRFSAERTGGSVSTLTIQRTQQEDSAVYLCASSPQTGDDEQFFGPGTRLTVL.